The present TCR beta chain was sequenced within a study of T cell responses to AZD1222 COVID-19 vaccine. General study findings and limits: Two AZD1222 doses significantly raised spike-specific TCR breadth and depth over controls. Unmutated variant regions are reportedly the target of nearly half of TCRs that are spike-specific. Dominant at 160-218 and 743-854, vaccine-associated CD4 TCRs also spanned spike.

The method was immunoSEQ multiplex PCR; TCRdb's version includes in-frame clones alone and lacks a portion of them. The data contain 200,000 or so clones, just over 90% of them seen just once; the ten biggest clones take up roughly 0.98%. The count of this clone is one. The antigen remains undetermined. This CDR3 spans 13 amino acids. Trimming pared 1 base from V and 7 bases from J, leaving 8 bases between. The germline V gene encodes CDR1 SEHNR and CDR2 FQNEAQ (reference sequence). The chain carries TRBV7-9 and TRBJ1-5; D gene ambiguous. The sequence was obtained from an adult in good health. Sample: peripheral blood, taken on day 0 of AZD1222 vaccination. CDR3 sequence: CASSLVEDQPQHF. As DNA, the CDR3 is TGTGCCAGCAGCTTAGTTGAGGACCAGCCCCAGCATTTT.